These 20 T cell receptor beta chains share one sample of origin, sequenced in a study of shared clonotypes between healthy human individuals. The method was immunoSEQ multiplex PCR; TCRdb's version includes in-frame clones alone and lacks a portion of them. Found here are around 2,000,000 clones, 85% to 95% of them singletons; the top ten hold 0.13%. The sample consisted of naive CD4+ T cells sorted from blood. Subset: CD45RA+ positively selected. These receptors all stem from a man aged 18-30 years in good health.

The chain is built from TRBV15 and TRBJ2-7; D ambiguous. Germline V gene sequence: CDR1 LNHNV, CDR2 YYDKDF (reference sequence). V was clipped by 0 bases and J by 1 base, with 7 bases between them. CDR3 length: 14 residues. Written as DNA, the CDR3 is TGTGCCACCAGCAGAGAACACGGATCCTACGAGCAGTACTTC. Its protein is CATSREHGSYEQYF.

This sequence joins TRBV30 and TRBJ1-4, with D uncertain. Germline CDR1 is GTSNPN and CDR2 is SVGIG (reference sequence). There are 15 residues in the CDR3. The ends were cut back, 8 bases at V and 0 bases at J, with 16 bases in the middle. CDR3 in amino acids: CAIREKGPTNEKLFF. CDR3 DNA: TGTGCCATAAGAGAGAAGGGCCCAACTAATGAAAAACTGTTTTTT.

V gene TRBV18 combines with J gene TRBJ2-3, with D uncertain. Germline V CDR1 and CDR2: KGHSH, LQKENI. The CDR3 has 14 residues. The V and J ends lost 5 bases and 0 bases respectively, with 9 bases between them. CDR3 nucleotides: TGTGCCAGCTCATCACAGTATAGCACAGATACGCAGTATTTT. Translating it yields CASSSQYSTDTQYF.

The CDR3 loop is CASSGSRSTKNYGYTF. Written as DNA, the CDR3 is TGCGCCAGCAGTGGGTCTCGGTCCACGAAGAACTATGGCTACACCTTC. J is TRBJ1-2 and V is TRBV10-2; D is uncertain. The CDR3 is 16 residues long. V lost 4 bases to trimming and J lost 2 bases, with 17 bases between them. Germline V CDR1 and CDR2: WSHSY, SAAADI.

This chain connects TRBV6-6 to TRBJ1-6; 7 bases map to TRBD1. V lost 5 bases and J lost 4; bases outside the gene matches: 5. Per germline, CDR1 MNHNY and CDR2 SVGAGI (reference sequence). The length of the CDR3 is 15 residues. The CDR3 DNA reads TGTGCCAGCAGTAAACCGGGACAGTATAATTCACCCCTCCACTTT. It encodes CASSKPGQYNSPLHF.

The chain links TRBV9 to TRBJ2-3, with D tentatively TRBD2 (6 bases). The length of the CDR3 is 13 residues. V shed 0 bases and J shed 6 bases, with 8 bases lying between them. Germline V gene data show CDR1 as SGDLS and CDR2 as YYNGEE. The CDR3 loop reads CASSVASGDTQYF. CDR3 DNA sequence: TGTGCCAGCAGCGTAGCGAGCGGGGATACGCAGTATTTT.

A note on this clone: Other nucleotide sequences from this sample produce the same CDR3. CDR3 coding DNA: TGTGCCAGCAGTTACGGGACTGGTGGTCAGCCCCAGCATTTT. Translating gives CASSYGTGGQPQHF. The chain uses TRBV6-5 and TRBJ1-5; D possibly corresponds to TRBD1 (5 bases). This CDR3 contains 14 residues. The germline V gene has CDR1 MNHEY and CDR2 SVGAGI. The V end lost 2 bases, the J end lost 6 bases, and 11 bases lay between the germline ends.

The gene calls are TRBV4-1 and TRBJ2-5; 9 nucleotides align to TRBD2. Germline V gene sequence: CDR1 MGHRA, CDR2 YSYEKL. The CDR3 length is 18 residues. Trimming cost V 1 base and J 2 bases; bases outside gene matches: 11. The CDR3 DNA reads as TGCGCCAGCAGCCAAGCTAGATTGGGACTAGCAGGACAAGAGACCCAGTACTTC. Its protein product is CASSQARLGLAGQETQYF.

V and J are TRBV5-4 and TRBJ2-7; 7 bases are shared with TRBD2. CDR3 length: 13 amino acids. V dropped 4 bases and J dropped 9; count of bases not matched to a gene: 10. Per the germline V gene, CDR1 is SGHNT and CDR2 is YYREEE (reference sequence). The chain's CDR3 is CASSLPTSSVQYF. DNA for the CDR3: TGTGCCAGCAGCCTTCCGACTAGCTCTGTGCAGTACTTC.

In DNA, the CDR3 is TGTGCCAGCAGCACGGGGACAGGGGTGGGCAATCAGCCCCAGCATTTT. This sequence encodes CASSTGTGVGNQPQHF. V usage is TRBV5-5 and J usage is TRBJ1-5; 10 positions agree with TRBD1. Trimming removed 4 bases from V and 2 bases from J; junction bases left unmatched: 6. Germline V gives CDR1 SGHKS, CDR2 YYEKEE (reference sequence). CDR3 size: 16 residues.

As DNA, the CDR3 is TGTGCCACCAGCAGAGATTTCGGGGACCAAGAGACCCAGTACTTC. It specifies CATSRDFGDQETQYF. The gene calls are TRBV15 and TRBJ2-5, with D maybe TRBD2 (5 bases). The CDR3 is 15 amino acids. In germline, CDR1 is LNHNV, CDR2 YYDKDF (reference sequence). V dropped 0 bases and J dropped 0 bases, with 8 bases sitting between them. Together with reference TRBV15 and TRBJ2-5, the CDR3 gives the full variable domain: DAMVIQNPRYQVTQFGKPVTLSCSQTLNHNVMYWYQQKSSQAPKLLFHYYDKDFNNEADTPDNFQSRRPNTSFCFLDIRSPGLGDTAMYLCATSRDFGDQETQYFGPGTRLLVL.

On this clone: One end of the junction fails to match germline, which may point to a read error. This sequence joins TRBV6-1 and TRBJ1-4; D is possibly TRBD1 (6 bases). The CDR3 has 14 residues. Germline V gene lookup returns CDR1 MNHNS and CDR2 SASEGT. The CDR3 nucleotides are TGTGCCAGCAACCCCGGGACAACCAATGAAAAACTGTTTTTT. It yields the protein CASNPGTTNEKLFF.

V usage is TRBV5-1 and J usage is TRBJ1-4; 10 bases align to TRBD1. J gave up 2 bases and V 5 bases, and 3 bases lay outside the gene matches. The length of the CDR3 is 15 residues. Germline-derived CDR1 and CDR2 are SGHRS and YFSETQ. DNA of the CDR3: TGCGCCAGCAGGACAGGGGGCGGGACTAATGAAAAACTGTTTTTT. Translating gives CASRTGGGTNEKLFF.

The chain couples TRBV27 to TRBJ1-5; unclear D gene. From germline, CDR1 is MNHEY and CDR2 SMNVEV (reference sequence). The CDR3 extends over 13 amino acids. V lost 6 bases and J lost 9, with 15 bases in between. The CDR3 coding sequence is TGTGCCAGCAGGCGGACTGCCCCGGGGCCCCAGCATTTT. Protein product: CASRRTAPGPQHF.

The V gene is TRBV4-2, the J gene TRBJ1-1; 7 nucleotides agree with TRBD1. This CDR3 is 14 amino acids long. Germline V gives CDR1 LGHNA, CDR2 YNFKEQ. With V trimmed by 2 bases and J by 1 base, 1 base remained unmatched. The CDR3, as DNA: TGTGCCAGCAGCCAAAGGACAGGGAACACTGAAGCTTTCTTT. This translates into CASSQRTGNTEAFF.

The rearrangement uses TRBV30 and TRBJ1-2; D is undetermined. Trimming stripped 4 bases from V and 2 bases from J, with 11 bases between. Germline V CDR1 and CDR2: GTSNPN, SVGIG (reference sequence). The CDR3 spans 13 residues. CDR3 nucleotide sequence: TGTGCCTGGAACACCGGGGTCAACTATGGCTACACCTTC. This translates into CAWNTGVNYGYTF. Drawing the rest from reference TRBV30 and TRBJ1-2, the complete variable domain is SQTIHQWPATLVQPVGSPLSLECTVEGTSNPNLYWYRQAAGRGLQLLFYSVGIGQISSEVPQNLSASRPQDRQFILSSKKLLLSDSGFYLCAWNTGVNYGYTFGSGTRLTVV.

The chain is built from TRBV6-6 and TRBJ1-5; D might be TRBD1 (5 bases). The CDR3 has 14 residues. CDR1 is MNHNY and CDR2 is SVGAGI in the germline V gene (reference sequence). The V gene lost 0 bases and the J gene lost 8 bases, with 11 bases spanning the gap. CDR3 sequence reads: CASSYSGQGEPQHF. CDR3 nucleotide sequence: TGTGCCAGCAGTTACTCGGGGCAGGGTGAGCCCCAGCATTTT.

V gene TRBV6-1 combines with J gene TRBJ2-2; TRBD1 matches at 8 bases. Germline values: CDR1 MNHNS, CDR2 SASEGT. CDR3 length: 14 amino acids. After removal of 11 bases from V and 3 bases from J, the junction contained 8 bases not matched to a gene. CDR3 sequence (DNA): TGTGCCGGTCAGGGGGCGAAATACACCGGGGAGCTGTTTTTT. This codes for CAGQGAKYTGELFF.

This chain joins TRBV5-1 and TRBJ1-3; TRBD1 matches at 7 bases. Germline V lookup: CDR1 SGHRS, CDR2 YFSETQ. There are 18 residues in the CDR3. Germline trimming cut 0 bases from V and 0 bases from J; bases unmatched to any gene: 9. This chain's CDR3 is CASSLVAGTVNSGNTIYF. CDR3 DNA: TGCGCCAGCAGCTTGGTGGCCGGGACAGTTAACTCTGGAAACACCATATATTTT.

V usage is TRBV6-6 and J usage is TRBJ1-2, with TRBD1 matching 9 bases. Per germline, CDR1 MNHNY and CDR2 SVGAGI (reference sequence). This CDR3 is 14 amino acids long. Trimming took 6 bases from V and 1 from J; bases not matched to a gene: 3. CDR3 nucleotide sequence: TGTGCCAGCAGATTGACAGGGGGTAACTATGGCTACACCTTC. It specifies CASRLTGGNYGYTF.